These T cell receptor beta chains were read from a single sample in a study of blood T cell repertoires in COVID-19. TCRdb keeps only in-frame clones here, not all; method: immunoSEQ multiplex PCR. Found here are about 150,000 clones, 76% of them singletons; the top ten hold 4% to 4.5%. The sequenced sample consisted of peripheral blood. These receptors came from a man in his 60s with acute or convalescent COVID-19. Each CDR3 is given with its conserved first and last residue. D genes are given only for firm matches. Rows may omit the clone size; those that give it use once, few, many or a size class.

CASSLGGDNTEAFF,TGCGCCAGCAGCTTGGGGGGAGACAACACTGAAGCTTTCTTT,NA,NA,TRBJ1-1,14,TRBV5-1
CSAQGPGEQYF,TGCAGCGCCCAGGGTCCGGGCGAGCAGTACTTC,NA,few,TRBJ2-7,11,TRBV29-1
CASSQTNTRGPHGYTF,TGCGCCAGCAGCCAAACAAATACTCGAGGGCCTCATGGCTACACCTTC,NA,few,TRBJ1-2,16,TRBV4-1
CASSISQRMNTEAFF,TGTGCCAGTAGTATTTCACAGAGAATGAACACTGAAGCTTTCTTT,NA,NA,TRBJ1-1,15,TRBV19
CASSIKLGGGEKLFF,TGTGCCAGTAGTATAAAGTTAGGGGGCGGTGAAAAACTGTTTTTT,TRBD1,NA,TRBJ1-4,15,TRBV19
CASSSRDRANTGELFF,TGTGCCAGCAGCTCCCGGGACAGGGCCAACACCGGGGAGCTGTTTTTT,TRBD1,NA,TRBJ2-2,16,TRBV7-9
CASSSGGLDYGYTF,TGTGCCAGTAGTTCCGGGGGATTGGACTATGGCTACACCTTC,NA,NA,TRBJ1-2,14,TRBV19
CASGLDPVYEQYF,TGTGCTAGTGGTTTGGATCCGGTTTACGAGCAGTACTTC,NA,NA,TRBJ2-7,13,TRBV12-5
CASSRRDRLYEQYF,TGCGCCAGCAGCCGCCGGGACAGACTCTACGAGCAGTACTTC,TRBD1,medium-sized,TRBJ2-7,14,TRBV4-1
CASSVVVKNIQYF,TGTGCCAGCAGTGTAGTAGTCAAAAACATTCAGTACTTC,NA,NA,TRBJ2-4,13,TRBV28
CATAWGVGRGNSPLHF,TGTGCCACCGCTTGGGGAGTAGGGCGGGGGAATTCACCCCTCCACTTT,NA,NA,TRBJ1-6,16,TRBV19
CASSLLAGEGLGEQYF,TGTGCCAGCAGTTTACTAGCGGGAGAAGGGTTGGGGGAGCAGTACTTC,TRBD2,NA,TRBJ2-7,16,TRBV27
CASSPGQGAPKAYEQYF,TGTGCCAGCAGCCCGGGACAGGGGGCTCCTAAAGCCTACGAGCAGTACTTC,TRBD1,NA,TRBJ2-7,17,TRBV7-2
CASSKLGGEGYNEQFF,TGTGCCAGCAGCAAACTGGGGGGGGAGGGTTACAATGAGCAGTTCTTC,NA,once,TRBJ2-1,16,TRBV21-1
CASEVQGGDNYGYTF,TGTGCCAGCGAGGTCCAGGGGGGAGATAACTATGGCTACACCTTC,TRBD1,NA,TRBJ1-2,15,TRBV2
CASTLRGGGANVLTF,TGCGCCAGCACCCTCAGGGGCGGTGGGGCCAACGTCCTGACTTTC,NA,NA,TRBJ2-6,15,TRBV5-1
CASSQHTGPEEGEKLFF,TGTGCCAGCAGCCAACATACCGGGCCCGAGGAGGGCGAAAAACTGTTTTTT,NA,few,TRBJ1-4,17,TRBV3-1/TRBV3-2
CASSPGQGTEQYF,TGTGCCAGCAGTCCGGGACAGGGGACCGAGCAGTACTTC,TRBD1,NA,TRBJ2-7,13,TRBV2
CASSTGLAGINEQFF,TGCGCCAGCAGCACGGGACTAGCGGGAATCAATGAGCAGTTCTTC,TRBD2,NA,TRBJ2-1,15,TRBV5-1
CASSFQLDWYTGELFF,TGTGCCAGCAGCTTTCAATTAGACTGGTACACCGGGGAGCTGTTTTTT,NA,NA,TRBJ2-2,16,TRBV7-2
CATSFGRPYEQYF,TGTGCCACCAGTTTTGGGAGACCCTACGAGCAGTACTTC,NA,NA,TRBJ2-7,13,TRBV15
CASSPGALSRGVEAFF,TGTGCCAGCTCACCTGGGGCGTTATCTCGCGGGGTAGAAGCTTTCTTT,NA,NA,TRBJ1-1,16,TRBV18
CASSPTTGQTQETQYF,TGTGCCAGCTCACCAACGACGGGACAAACACAAGAGACCCAGTACTTC,NA,once,TRBJ2-5,16,TRBV18
CASSQAASGRETQYF,TGTGCCAGCAGCCAGGCCGCTAGCGGGAGGGAGACCCAGTACTTC,TRBD2,NA,TRBJ2-5,15,TRBV4-2
CASSYYGPNQPQHF,TGTGCCAGCAGTTACTACGGTCCTAATCAGCCCCAGCATTTT,NA,NA,TRBJ1-5,14,TRBV6-5
CSASVGSGSQPQHF,TGCAGTGCTAGTGTAGGTTCGGGGAGTCAGCCCCAGCATTTT,NA,NA,TRBJ1-5,14,TRBV20-1
CASSRGQGGANEQFF,TGTGCCAGTAGTAGAGGACAGGGGGGGGCCAATGAGCAGTTCTTC,TRBD1,NA,TRBJ2-1,15,TRBV19
CASSPQSNYGYTF,TGTGCCAGCAGCCCACAGAGTAACTATGGCTACACCTTC,NA,NA,TRBJ1-2,13,TRBV11-1
CAWSPLRSGETQYF,TGTGCCTGGAGCCCCCTCCGAAGCGGTGAGACCCAGTACTTC,NA,NA,TRBJ2-5,14,TRBV30